This TCR beta chain emerged from a study of blood T cell repertoires in COVID-19. On the study more broadly: The analysed material was cDNA or gDNA that came from T cells, B-cell-depleted T cells, or PBMCs.

Seattle-derived patients entered the study during active infection and were followed longitudinally. Per the original methods: The authors estimated nucleated cell counts from reference gene primer amplification. Data came from immunoSEQ multiplex PCR; TCRdb stores just in-frame clones and leaves some out. V, J and clone size are those of that table, while D and trimming were read from the DNA. Among about 220,000 clones listed, about 85% were seen once. This CDR3 comprises 14 residues. Germline CDR1 LNHDA, CDR2 SQIVND (reference sequence). With 3 bases clipped from V and 2 bases from J, the junction kept 4 bases outside the gene matches.

The sequence was obtained from a woman in her forties or fifties with COVID-19, enrolled during active disease. Input material: peripheral blood. The V gene is TRBV19, the J gene TRBJ2-7; 7 nucleotides align to TRBD1. The CDR3 here is CASSMAGGAYEQYF. As DNA, the CDR3 is TGTGCCAGTAGTATGGCAGGGGGTGCCTACGAGCAGTACTTC.